These 4 T cell receptor beta chains share one sample of origin, sequenced in a study of shared clonotypes between healthy human individuals. The method was immunoSEQ multiplex PCR; TCRdb's version includes in-frame clones alone and lacks a portion of them. The table shows over a million clones, with roughly 80% occurring only once. The specimen was memory CD4+ T cells sorted from blood. Subset of the sample: CD45RA-negative fraction. Receptors originate from a young man in good health.

The rearrangement links TRBV10-3 to TRBJ2-3; the match to TRBD1 covers 8 bases. Germline V gene sequence: CDR1 ENHRY, CDR2 SYGVKD. The CDR3 length is 14 residues. After removal of 2 bases from V and 4 bases from J, the junction contained 2 bases not matched to a gene. Written as DNA, the CDR3 is TGTGCCATCAGTGAGGGACAGGGCCCAGATACGCAGTATTTT. Protein product: CAISEGQGPDTQYF.

This clone was found a few times. The chain couples TRBV28 to TRBJ2-5; D possibly matches TRBD1 or TRBD2 (5 bases each). The V end was cut by 4 bases, the J end by 2 bases, with 17 bases between. CDR3 length: 16 residues. Germline loops: CDR1 MDHEN, CDR2 SYDVKM. CDR3 sequence reads: CASSSLGRSHQETQYF. The CDR3 DNA reads as TGTGCCAGCAGTTCCCTGGGACGTTCGCATCAAGAGACCCAGTACTTC.

The chain joins TRBV6-1 to TRBJ2-5, with TRBD1 matching 10 bases. V lost 3 bases, J lost 4 bases, and 5 bases stayed unmatched. The CDR3 is 15 residues long. CDR1 MNHNS and CDR2 SASEGT come from the germline V gene. The CDR3 reads CASSEGQGTGETQYF. CDR3 in DNA: TGTGCCAGCAGTGAGGGACAGGGGACGGGAGAGACCCAGTACTTC.

This chain uses TRBV2 with TRBJ2-1; D gene uncertain. This CDR3 region has 12 residues. V shed 2 bases and J shed 9 bases, with 8 bases lying between them. The V gene's germline CDR1 is SNHLY and CDR2 FYNNEI. DNA of the CDR3: TGTGCCAGCAGTGAAAGGCGGACTGAGCAGTTCTTC. Translation: CASSERRTEQFF.